The 8 T cell receptor beta chains below all came from one sample that was sequenced in a study of cytomegalovirus exposure and HLA in healthy donors. PCR employed 60 Vbeta and 13 Jbeta primers. Data came from immunoSEQ multiplex PCR; TCRdb stores just in-frame clones and leaves some out. The table lists 100,000 or so clones, 70% to 85% of them singletons. The sample consisted of PBMCs. Every receptor here comes from a young man in good health and CMV-seropositive.

The chain recombines TRBV6-5 with TRBJ2-3; no clear D gene. The V end was cut by 2 bases, the J end by 5 bases, with 11 bases between. Germline lookup yields CDR1 MNHEY and CDR2 SVGAGI. This CDR3 is built from 14 residues. The CDR3 spells CASSYPNVGDTQYF. CDR3 nucleotides: TGTGCCAGCAGTTACCCAAACGTCGGAGATACGCAGTATTTT.

The chain uses TRBV18 and TRBJ2-7; D may be TRBD2 (6 bases). V lost 6 bases, J lost 0 bases, and 15 bases lay in between. The CDR3 spans 15 residues. Germline V gene sequence: CDR1 KGHSH, CDR2 LQKENI. CDR3 DNA: TGTGCCAGCTCCCTCAAACCCGGGGGCTCCTACGAGCAGTACTTC. Translated, it gives CASSLKPGGSYEQYF.

This clone appeared many times. Other DNA variants within this sample encode the same CDR3. The chain is built from TRBV5-5 and TRBJ1-3; D is perhaps TRBD1 (5 bases). The CDR3 runs to 14 residues. The V gene's germline CDR1 is SGHKS and CDR2 YYEKEE (reference sequence). The V and J ends lost 0 bases and 4 bases respectively, with 8 bases between them. This CDR3 reads CASSLGGSGNTIYF. CDR3 DNA: TGTGCCAGCAGCTTGGGGGGCAGCGGAAACACCATATATTTT. Drawing the rest from reference TRBV5-5 and TRBJ1-3, the complete variable domain is DAGVTQSPTHLIKTRGQQVTLRCSPISGHKSVSWYQQVLGQGPQFIFQYYEKEERGRGNFPDRFSARQFPNYSSELNVNALLLGDSALYLCASSLGGSGNTIYFGEGSWLTVV.

The chain links TRBV27 to TRBJ2-3; 8 bases match TRBD2. This CDR3 contains 15 residues. Trimming took 2 bases from V and 4 from J; bases not matched to a gene: 5. Germline V lookup: CDR1 MNHEY, CDR2 SMNVEV (reference sequence). CDR3 loop: CASSLGTGGPDTQYF. The DNA for the CDR3 is TGTGCCAGCAGTTTAGGGACGGGGGGGCCAGATACGCAGTATTTT.

With regard to this clone: Other DNA sequences within the sample encode an identical CDR3. The genes are TRBV9 and TRBJ1-5; 9 bases are a match to TRBD1. The germline gives CDR1 SGDLS, CDR2 YYNGEE. With V trimmed by 4 bases and J by 4 bases, 3 bases remained unmatched. This CDR3 comprises 14 residues. CDR3 bases: TGTGCCAGCAGCCGACAGGGGGGGAATCAGCCCCAGCATTTT. Protein sequence: CASSRQGGNQPQHF.

This clone showed up just a few times. This chain connects TRBV6-1 to TRBJ2-2; possible D gene TRBD2, 5 bases. The CDR3 is 15 amino acids. Trimming took 6 bases from V and 7 from J, leaving 18 bases between them. The germline CDR1 and CDR2 sequences are MNHNS and SASEGT. In nucleotides, the CDR3 is TGTGCCAGCAGGCTTCGGTTAGCCGGGGTCGGGGAGCTGTTTTTT. Amino acids: CASRLRLAGVGELFF.

The chain employs TRBV5-8 and TRBJ1-6, with TRBD1 matching over 7 bases. Germline assignment: CDR1 SGHTS and CDR2 YDEGEE. The V gene end was trimmed by 4 bases and the J gene end by 8 bases; junction bases not matched to a gene: 12. The CDR3 is made up of 16 amino acids. CDR3: CASSDRDSPVYSPLHF. CDR3 bases: TGTGCCAGCAGCGACCGGGACAGCCCGGTTTATTCACCCCTCCACTTT.

The V gene is TRBV7-3, the J gene TRBJ2-3; TRBD2 aligns across 8 bases. Per the germline V gene, CDR1 is SGHTA and CDR2 is FQGTGA. J lost 4 bases, V lost 3 bases, and 3 bases had no gene match. The CDR3 length is 14 residues. The CDR3 is CASSLRGAADTQYF. CDR3 sequence (DNA): TGTGCCAGCAGCTTGCGGGGGGCTGCAGATACGCAGTATTTT.